The 2 T cell receptor beta chains listed next were all sequenced from one sample in a study of regulatory T cells in long-lasting Graves disease. Relying on iRepertoire HTBI primers and Arm-PCR of CDR3 regions, the team built TCR beta libraries. TCRdb called the multiplex PCR reads again in MiXCR, with one record for every CDR3 protein. The repertoire holds 510,000 or so distinct CDR3 sequences, with about 12% as singletons. Time point defined: newly diagnosed GD, antithyroid drugs for less than 3 months. TCR sequences were obtained from RNA taken from PBMCs. The data were also submitted as part of a second study, on T cells in Graves' hyperthyroidism and ophthalmopathy.

The sequenced sample was peripheral blood mononuclear cells (PBMCs), obtained at new diagnosis, from a patient treated with antithyroid drugs. These receptors all stem from a woman aged 25-40 years with Graves disease.

For the CDR3, the DNA is TGTGCCAGCAGTCCCAGTAGGAGGACAGGGTGGACCTACGAGCAGTACTTC. Amino acids: CASSPSRRTGWTYEQYF. V and J are TRBV28 and TRBJ2-7, with 8 bases aligning to TRBD1. The CDR3 covers 17 residues. The ends lost 5 bases at V and 2 bases at J; junction bases unmatched: 14. Germline values: CDR1 MDHEN, CDR2 SYDVKM.

This clonotype was seen repeatedly, ten times or more. The chain is built from TRBV7-2 and TRBJ2-1; 8 nucleotides agree with TRBD1. V lost 3 bases, J lost 6 bases, and 7 bases stayed unmatched. Germline V gene lookup returns CDR1 SGHTA and CDR2 FQGNSA. CDR3 length: 15 amino acids. CDR3 protein: CASSLRQGLGNEQFF. As DNA, the CDR3 is TGTGCCAGCAGCTTGAGACAGGGGCTCGGCAATGAGCAGTTCTTC.